This T cell receptor beta chain emerged from a study of cytomegalovirus exposure and HLA in healthy donors. At the level of the study: In terms of ancestry, the Caucasian-associated cluster contained roughly 81% of the approximately 400 genotyped donors. Study outcomes and limitations: Data from an earlier analysis indicated that most TCR beta V segments were productive either about 90% or about 30% of the time. The study labeled more than 150 TCR beta chains cytomegalovirus-associated. The classifier reportedly diagnosed cytomegalovirus status with high sensitivity and specificity.

The PCR made use of 60 Vbeta and 13 Jbeta primers. The table came from immunoSEQ multiplex PCR; TCRdb's copy has only in-frame clones and leaves some out. The profile shows about 77,000 clones, around 78% of them singletons. As for this clone: Its antigen is still unknown.

Looked up from germline, CDR1 is SGHKS and CDR2 is YYEKEE (reference sequence). The CDR3 sequence is 18 residues long. The V end lost 4 bases, the J end lost 0 bases, and 22 bases lay between the germline ends. V and J are TRBV5-5 and TRBJ1-1; D possibly corresponds to TRBD1 (5 bases). Sequenced sample: PBMCs. This sequence originates from a man aged 40-49 years in good health and CMV-seronegative. In DNA form, the CDR3 reads TGTGCCAGCAGCCCGTCCCGGACCCGAGGACATTTGAACACTGAAGCTTTCTTT. It specifies CASSPSRTRGHLNTEAFF.